The 11 T cell receptor beta chains in this list originate from one sample, sequenced in a study of metastatic and nonmetastatic thyroid tumors. There were no patients who had received any treatment before thyroid surgery. From the PCR reads, TCRdb re-called clones with MiXCR. Of 9,500 or so clones in the sample, approximately 32% were seen once. Sequences were obtained from tumor tissue. These receptors all come from a female donor with papillary thyroid cancer or a benign thyroid nodule (not recorded which). Some clones in this sample may be carry-over from other donors' samples.

This clone was counted a few times. This sequence joins TRBV6-5 and TRBJ2-3; 10 bases map to TRBD2. Trimming at V came to 2 bases and at J to 5 bases, leaving 7 bases not matched to a gene. CDR1 and CDR2 from the germline V gene are MNHEY and SVGAGI. CDR3 length equals 16 residues. In nucleotides, the CDR3 is TGTGCCAGCAGTTACACTAGCGGGACGATTTTAGATACGCAGTATTTT. Residues: CASSYTSGTILDTQYF.

The chain carries TRBV3-1 and TRBJ2-1; unclear D gene. V was cut by 3 bases and J by 4 bases, with 22 bases left in between. This CDR3 spans 18 amino acids. Germline V CDR1 and CDR2: LGHDT, YNNKEL (reference sequence). CDR3: CASSHKVANTARYNEQFF. The CDR3 DNA is TGTGCCAGCAGCCACAAGGTCGCAAACACTGCCCGGTACAATGAGCAGTTCTTC.

V and J are TRBV11-2 and TRBJ2-7; unclear D gene. V dropped 4 bases and J dropped 2 bases, with 12 bases sitting between them. Per germline, CDR1 SGHAT and CDR2 FQNNGV. There are 14 residues in the CDR3. The CDR3 is CASSSERLAYEQYF. CDR3 DNA: TGTGCCAGCAGCTCAGAACGCCTAGCCTACGAGCAGTACTTC.

This clone showed up many times. This chain links TRBV6-5 with TRBJ2-5; tentative D call: TRBD2 (5 bases). The CDR3 is 14 amino acids. The germline gives CDR1 MNHEY, CDR2 SVGAGI. V lost 1 base, J lost 4 bases, and 10 bases lay in between. The CDR3 DNA follows: TGTGCCAGCAGTTACTTGCCGGGGTCAGAGACCCAGTACTTC. The encoded protein is CASSYLPGSETQYF.

The J gene is TRBJ2-1, the V gene TRBV11-1; 7 positions match TRBD1. The CDR3 covers 15 residues. V lost 4 bases and J lost 15; bases outside the gene matches: 18. Germline V gene lookup returns CDR1 SGHAT and CDR2 FQDESV (reference sequence). The DNA of the CDR3 is TGTGCCAGCAGCTCCCGACAGGGTTTGGGCCATGAGTGGTTCTTC. Protein: CASSSRQGLGHEWFF.

Relative to its sample, this clone is medium-sized. The genes are TRBV7-8 and TRBJ1-2; 8 positions match TRBD1. The CDR3 length is 16 residues. Germline CDR1 reads SGHVS; CDR2 reads FQNEAQ. With V trimmed by 5 bases and J by 0 bases, 8 bases remained unmatched. The CDR3 DNA is TGTGCCAGCAGCCAAGGACAGGGACACCCTAACTATGGCTACACCTTC. It codes for CASSQGQGHPNYGYTF.

CDR3 bases: TGCGCCGGGTCAAGGGCGGTCTCCTACGAGCAGTACTTC. This sequence encodes CAGSRAVSYEQYF. The rearrangement uses TRBV20-1 and TRBJ2-7; no firm D call. Germline V CDR1 and CDR2: DFQATT, SNEGSKA (reference sequence). The CDR3 is made up of 13 amino acids.

By proportion, this clone is medium-sized. V and J are TRBV12-3 or TRBV12-4 and TRBJ1-2, with D possibly matching TRBD1 (6 bases). The ends were cut back, 4 bases at V and 0 bases at J, with 15 bases in the middle. The CDR3 runs 16 residues. The CDR3 bases are TGTGCCAGCAGTTCCGGGGCAGGGGAGGCTAACTATGGCTACACCTTC. As protein: CASSSGAGEANYGYTF.

In its sample, this clone ranks as medium-sized. J is TRBJ2-1 and V is TRBV7-3; D gene uncertain. The CDR3 length is 11 residues. V lost 5 bases, J lost 6 bases, and 5 bases lay in between. Per germline, CDR1 SGHTA and CDR2 FQGTGA. As DNA, the CDR3 is TGTGCCAGCAGCGCGTCCAATGAGCAGTTCTTC. It is translated as CASSASNEQFF.

V is TRBV20-1 and J is TRBJ1-5; D is undetermined. Germline V gene data show CDR1 as DFQATT and CDR2 as SNEGSKA (reference sequence). This CDR3 comprises 15 residues. V lost 0 bases and J 9 bases, leaving 18 bases between the germline ends. The DNA of the CDR3 is TGCAGTGCTAGAGATCCGGCGACGGTAGGGTTGCCCCAGCATTTT. Protein: CSARDPATVGLPQHF.

By sample fraction, this clone is medium-sized. This chain uses TRBV11-2 with TRBJ1-1; D call uncertain. The CDR3 sequence is 13 residues long. V was clipped by 7 bases and J by 1 base, with 10 bases between them. Germline loops: CDR1 SGHAT, CDR2 FQNNGV. CDR3 DNA sequence: TGTGCCAGCATAAAAGCCCAGAACACTGAAGCTTTCTTT. This encodes CASIKAQNTEAFF.